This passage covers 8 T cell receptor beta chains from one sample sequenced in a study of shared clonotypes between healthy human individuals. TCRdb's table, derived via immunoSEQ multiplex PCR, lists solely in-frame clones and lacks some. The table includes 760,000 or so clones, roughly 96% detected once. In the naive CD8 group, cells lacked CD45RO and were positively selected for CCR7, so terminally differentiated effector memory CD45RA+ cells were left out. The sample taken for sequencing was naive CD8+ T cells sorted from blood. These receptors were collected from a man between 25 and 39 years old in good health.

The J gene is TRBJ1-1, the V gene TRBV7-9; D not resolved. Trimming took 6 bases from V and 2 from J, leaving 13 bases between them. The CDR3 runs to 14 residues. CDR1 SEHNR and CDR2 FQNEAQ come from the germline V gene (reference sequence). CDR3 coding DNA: TGTGCCAGCAGGGAGCCAGGAGCCAACACTGAAGCTTTCTTT. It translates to CASREPGANTEAFF.

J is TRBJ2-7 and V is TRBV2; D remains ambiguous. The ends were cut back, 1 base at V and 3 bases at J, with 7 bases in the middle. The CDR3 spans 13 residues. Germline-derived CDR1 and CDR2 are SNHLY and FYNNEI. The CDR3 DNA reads TGTGCCAGCAGTGAAGTTCCGGACTACGAGCAGTACTTC. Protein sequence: CASSEVPDYEQYF.

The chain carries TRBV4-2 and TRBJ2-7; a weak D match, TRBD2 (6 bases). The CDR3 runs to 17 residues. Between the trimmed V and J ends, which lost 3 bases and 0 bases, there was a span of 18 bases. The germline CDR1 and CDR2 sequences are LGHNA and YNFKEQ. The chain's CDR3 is CASSHGPSDRISYEQYF. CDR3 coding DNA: TGTGCCAGCAGCCACGGCCCTAGCGACCGCATCTCCTACGAGCAGTACTTC.

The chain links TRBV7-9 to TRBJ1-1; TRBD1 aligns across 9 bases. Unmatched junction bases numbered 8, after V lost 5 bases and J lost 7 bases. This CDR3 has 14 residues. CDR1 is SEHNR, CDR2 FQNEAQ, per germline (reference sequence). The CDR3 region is CASSLRDRVGEAFF. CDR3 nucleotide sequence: TGTGCCAGCAGCCTCCGGGACAGGGTGGGTGAAGCTTTCTTT.

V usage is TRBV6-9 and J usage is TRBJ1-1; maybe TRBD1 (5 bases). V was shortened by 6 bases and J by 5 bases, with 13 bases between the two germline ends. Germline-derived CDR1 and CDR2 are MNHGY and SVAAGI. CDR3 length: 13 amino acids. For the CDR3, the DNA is TGTGCCAGCAGCCGTGGACAAAAGACTGAAGCTTTCTTT. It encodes CASSRGQKTEAFF.

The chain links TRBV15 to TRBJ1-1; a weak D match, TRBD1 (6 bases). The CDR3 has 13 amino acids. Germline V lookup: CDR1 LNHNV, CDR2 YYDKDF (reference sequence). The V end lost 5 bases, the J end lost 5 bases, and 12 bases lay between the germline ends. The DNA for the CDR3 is TGTGCCACCAGCTTGACAGGAGCGACTGAAGCTTTCTTT. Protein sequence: CATSLTGATEAFF.

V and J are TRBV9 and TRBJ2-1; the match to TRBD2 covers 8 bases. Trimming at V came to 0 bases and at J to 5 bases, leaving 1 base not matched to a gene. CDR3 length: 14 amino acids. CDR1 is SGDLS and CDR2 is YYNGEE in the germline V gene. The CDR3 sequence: CASSVELADNEQFF. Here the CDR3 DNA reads TGTGCCAGCAGCGTAGAACTAGCGGACAATGAGCAGTTCTTC.

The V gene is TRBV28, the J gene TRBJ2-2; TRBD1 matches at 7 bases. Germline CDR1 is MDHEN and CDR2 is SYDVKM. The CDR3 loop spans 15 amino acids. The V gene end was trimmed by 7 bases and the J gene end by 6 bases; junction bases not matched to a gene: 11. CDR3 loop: CASISRDSFAGELFF. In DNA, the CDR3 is TGTGCCAGCATTAGCAGGGACAGCTTCGCCGGGGAGCTGTTTTTT.